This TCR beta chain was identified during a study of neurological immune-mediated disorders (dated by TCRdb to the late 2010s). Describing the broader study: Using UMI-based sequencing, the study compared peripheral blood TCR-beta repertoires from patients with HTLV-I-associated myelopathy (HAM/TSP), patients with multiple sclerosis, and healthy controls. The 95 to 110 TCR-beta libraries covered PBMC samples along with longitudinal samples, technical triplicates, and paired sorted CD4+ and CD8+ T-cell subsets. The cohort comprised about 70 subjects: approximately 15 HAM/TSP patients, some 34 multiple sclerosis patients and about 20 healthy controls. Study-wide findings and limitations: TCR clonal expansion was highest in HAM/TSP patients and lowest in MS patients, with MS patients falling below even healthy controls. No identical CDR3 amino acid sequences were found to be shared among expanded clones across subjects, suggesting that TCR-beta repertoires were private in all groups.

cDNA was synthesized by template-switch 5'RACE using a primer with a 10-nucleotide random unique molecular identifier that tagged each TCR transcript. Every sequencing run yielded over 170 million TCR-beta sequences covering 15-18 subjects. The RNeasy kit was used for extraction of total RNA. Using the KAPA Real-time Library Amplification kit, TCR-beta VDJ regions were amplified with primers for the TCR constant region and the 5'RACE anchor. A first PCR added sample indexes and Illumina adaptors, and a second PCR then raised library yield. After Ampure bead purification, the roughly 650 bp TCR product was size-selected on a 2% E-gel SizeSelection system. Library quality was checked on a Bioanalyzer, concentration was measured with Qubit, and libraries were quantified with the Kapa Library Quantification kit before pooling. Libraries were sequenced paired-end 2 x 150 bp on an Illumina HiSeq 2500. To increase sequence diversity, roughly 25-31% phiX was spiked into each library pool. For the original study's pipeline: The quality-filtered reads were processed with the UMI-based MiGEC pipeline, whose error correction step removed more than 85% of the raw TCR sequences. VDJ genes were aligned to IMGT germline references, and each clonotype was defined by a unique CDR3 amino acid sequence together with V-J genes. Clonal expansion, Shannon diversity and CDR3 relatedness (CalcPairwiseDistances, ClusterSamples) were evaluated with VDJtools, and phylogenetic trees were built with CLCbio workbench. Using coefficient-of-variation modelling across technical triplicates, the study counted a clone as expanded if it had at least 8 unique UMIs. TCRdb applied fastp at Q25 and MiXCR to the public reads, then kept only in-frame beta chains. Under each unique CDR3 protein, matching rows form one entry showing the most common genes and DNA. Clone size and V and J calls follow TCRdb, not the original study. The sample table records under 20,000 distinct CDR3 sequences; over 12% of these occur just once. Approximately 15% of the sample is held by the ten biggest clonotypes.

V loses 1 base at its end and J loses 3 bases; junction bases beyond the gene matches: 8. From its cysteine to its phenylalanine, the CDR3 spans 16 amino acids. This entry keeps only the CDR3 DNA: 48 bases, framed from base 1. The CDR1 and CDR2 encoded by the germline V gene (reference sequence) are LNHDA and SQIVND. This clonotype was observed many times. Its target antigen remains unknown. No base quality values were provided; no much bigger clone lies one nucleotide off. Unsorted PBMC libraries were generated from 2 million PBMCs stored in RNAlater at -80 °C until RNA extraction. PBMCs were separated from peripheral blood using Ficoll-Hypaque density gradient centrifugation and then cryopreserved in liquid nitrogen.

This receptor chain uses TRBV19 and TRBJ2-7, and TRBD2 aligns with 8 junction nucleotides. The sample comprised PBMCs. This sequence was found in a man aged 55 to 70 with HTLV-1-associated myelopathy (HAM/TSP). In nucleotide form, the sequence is TGTGCCAGTAGTATAGTGCGTAGCGGGGAGAACTACGAGCAGTACTTC. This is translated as CASSIVRSGENYEQYF.